The source of this T cell receptor (beta chain) is a study of T cell repertoires in cytomegalovirus infection. TCRdb processed the reads anew with MiXCR; each CDR3 protein has one entry. The table lists roughly 200,000 distinct CDR3 sequences, about 17% of them singletons, with 25% in the top ten. Per the germline V gene, CDR1 is SGHAT and CDR2 is FQDESV (reference sequence). Trimming took off 5 bases at V and 7 bases at J, with 14 bases between the two ends. The CDR3 extends over 13 amino acids. V is TRBV11-1 and J is TRBJ1-2; perhaps TRBD1 as D (6 bases). The sequenced sample consisted of CD8+ T cells from PBMCs. The source is a human donor in good health (CMV status not recorded). Some clones in this sample may be carry-over from other donors' samples. The CDR3 is CASSTGSGSGYTF. The CDR3 DNA is TGTGCCAGCAGCACAGGGTCTGGATCTGGCTACACCTTC. The complete variable domain, with remaining parts taken from reference TRBV11-1 and TRBJ1-2, reads EAEVAQSPRYKITEKSQAVAFWCDPISGHATLYWYRQILGQGPELLVQFQDESVVDDSQLPKDRFSAERLKGVDSTLKIQPAELGDSAMYLCASSTGSGSGYTFGSGTRLTVV.